The T cell receptor (beta chain) described here comes from a study of T cell changes during pregnancy in multiple sclerosis. This clone was observed a single time. V dropped 1 base and J dropped 7; count of bases not matched to a gene: 7. Per the germline V gene, CDR1 is SGDLS and CDR2 is YYNGEE. There are 15 residues in the CDR3. Produced via immunoSEQ multiplex PCR; TCRdb's table is partial and in-frame only. The data contain roughly 110,000 clones, around 90% of them singletons. This sample comprised peripheral blood, obtained in the third trimester of pregnancy. The chain uses TRBV9 and TRBJ1-1, with 10 bases aligning to TRBD1. The receptor was isolated from a female donor in good health, enrolled as a control in a pregnancy study. CDR3: CASSVTPGQGNEAFF. For the CDR3, the DNA is TGTGCCAGCAGCGTAACACCGGGACAGGGGAATGAAGCTTTCTTT. The full variable domain, rest sourced from reference TRBV9 and TRBJ1-1, is DSGVTQTPKHLITATGQRVTLRCSPRSGDLSVYWYQQSLDQGLQFLIQYYNGEERAKGNILERFSAQQFPDLHSELNLSSLELGDSALYFCASSVTPGQGNEAFFGQGTRLTVV.